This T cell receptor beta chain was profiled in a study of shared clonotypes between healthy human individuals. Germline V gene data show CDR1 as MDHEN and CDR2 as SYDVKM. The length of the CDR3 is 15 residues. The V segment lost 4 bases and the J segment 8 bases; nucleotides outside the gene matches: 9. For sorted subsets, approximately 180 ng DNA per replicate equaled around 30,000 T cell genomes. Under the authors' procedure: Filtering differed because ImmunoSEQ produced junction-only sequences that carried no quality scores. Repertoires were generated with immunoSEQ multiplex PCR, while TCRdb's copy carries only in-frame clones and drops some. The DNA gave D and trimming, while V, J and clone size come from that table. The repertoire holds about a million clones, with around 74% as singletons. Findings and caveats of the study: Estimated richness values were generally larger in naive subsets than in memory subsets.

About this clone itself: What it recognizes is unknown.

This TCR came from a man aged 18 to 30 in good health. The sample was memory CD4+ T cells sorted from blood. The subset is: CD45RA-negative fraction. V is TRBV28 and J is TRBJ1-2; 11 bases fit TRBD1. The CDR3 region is CASSWRDRGSGGYTF. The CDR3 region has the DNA TGTGCCAGCAGTTGGCGGGACAGGGGGTCGGGAGGCTACACCTTC.